The rows below give T cell receptor beta chains drawn from one sample of a study of shared T cell receptors in the human thymus. Profiling relied on immunoSEQ multiplex PCR, and the TCRdb table lists in-frame clones only, not all of them. The data hold hundreds of thousands of clones, with more than 75% observed a single time. These data were also reused for a study on human thymus T cells.

The sample comprised thymocytes. Receptor source: a boy in the first two years of life with a congenital heart defect. The CDR3 runs from the conserved cysteine through the conserved F or W. A D gene is named only where the DNA matches it firmly. Clone size is stated in some rows and not others, as once, few, many or a class when expanded.

. TRBJ2-3 once TRBV28 TGTGCCAGCACCGATTCCCTTTTGCAGGCAGATACGCAGTATTTT CASTDSLLQADTQYF
. TRBJ1-1 . TRBV12-5 TGTGCTAGTGGTTTGATTGTTGGACAGAGGTTACCTGAAGCTTTCTTT CASGLIVGQRLPEAFF
TRBD2 TRBJ2-4 . TRBV4-1 TGCGCCAGCAGCCAGGGACTAGCGGGAGCTGGGGCCAAAAACATTCAGTACTTC CASSQGLAGAGAKNIQYF
. TRBJ2-7 once TRBV4-3 TGCGCCAGCAGCCAAGACGTCAGTGCATACGAGCAGTACTTC CASSQDVSAYEQYF
TRBD1 TRBJ2-7 . TRBV13 TGTGCCAGCAGCTTAGGGCAGGGGGCTAACGAGCAGTACTTC CASSLGQGANEQYF
. TRBJ2-6 . TRBV5-1 TGCGCCAGCAGCTTAGGAGGGACTGGGGCCAACGTCCTGACTTTC CASSLGGTGANVLTF
TRBD2 TRBJ2-5 . TRBV4-2 TGTGCCAGCAGCCAAGATGAGGCTAGCGGGGGGGCCGGGGAGACCCAGTACTTC CASSQDEASGGAGETQYF
TRBD2 TRBJ2-3 once TRBV5-1 TGCGCCAGCAGCCTCTACGGACTAGGAGGAGATACGCAGTATTTT CASSLYGLGGDTQYF
. TRBJ2-2 . TRBV15 TGTGCCACCAGCAGAGACAGGGCGAGGACCGGGGAGCTGTTTTTT CATSRDRARTGELFF
TRBD1 TRBJ2-3 . TRBV5-6 TGTGCCAGCAGCTTCACAGGGGTGCGGGATACGCAGTATTTT CASSFTGVRDTQYF
TRBD1 TRBJ1-1 . TRBV10-3 TGTGCCATCAGTGCCCGGGACAGGGGAGTGGACACTGAAGCTTTCTTT CAISARDRGVDTEAFF
. TRBJ2-6 . TRBV5-1 TGCGCCAGCAGCTTAGCGTTAACGGGTTTGGGGGCCAACGTCCTGACTTTC CASSLALTGLGANVLTF
. TRBJ1-2 . TRBV5-8 TGTGCCAGCAGCTTGCGGAGGATCCGAGACTATGGCTACACCTTC CASSLRRIRDYGYTF
TRBD1 TRBJ1-5 . TRBV7-6 TGTGCCAGCAGCCCAACGGACAGGAGTAATCAGCCCCAGCATTTT CASSPTDRSNQPQHF
. TRBJ2-5 once TRBV15 TGTGCCACCAGCAGGGAGGGACAGCCAGTTAATGCAGTACATCAGGGGACCCAGTACTTC CATSREGQPVNAVHQGTQYF
. TRBJ2-7 . TRBV28 TGTGCCAGCAGTTTTAGTGTTGACTCCTACGAGCAGTACTTC CASSFSVDSYEQYF
. TRBJ1-6 . TRBV27 TGTGCCAGCAGTTTGGGCACGGATCTTGATTCGGCCCTCCACTTT CASSLGTDLDSALHF
TRBD2 TRBJ2-4 . TRBV27 TGTGCCAGCAGTTCGACTAGCGGGGGGGCCAAAAACATTCAGTACTTC CASSSTSGGAKNIQYF
. TRBJ2-7 . TRBV28 TGTGCCAGCAGTTTATCGGACAAACACTACGAGCAGTACTTC CASSLSDKHYEQYF
. TRBJ1-5 . TRBV4-3 TGCGCCAGCAGCCACAGCCCAATCAACGGCGACTGGAGCAATCAGCCCCAGCATTTT CASSHSPINGDWSNQPQHF
. TRBJ2-5 . TRBV7-2 TGTGCCAGCAGCTTAGTGACCCACAGACAAGAGACCCAGTACTTC CASSLVTHRQETQYF
. TRBJ1-4 . TRBV4-1 TGCGCCAGCAGCCAAGAATGGACCAGGGAGGGCGGTGTGGAAAAACTGTTTTTT CASSQEWTREGGVEKLFF
. TRBJ1-2 . TRBV19 TGTGCCAGTAGTCGGGTCGGGGACACTGGCTACACCTTC CASSRVGDTGYTF
. TRBJ2-7 . TRBV29-1 TGCAGCGTTGTTGCTCAAGGTGCCCCCGGGTGCGAGCAGTACTTC CSVVAQGAPGCEQYF
TRBD1 TRBJ1-5 . TRBV27 TGTGCCAGCAGTCCCGGTAGGGACAGGGGTAGCAATCAGCCCCAGCATTTT CASSPGRDRGSNQPQHF
. TRBJ2-7 . TRBV7-2 TGTGCCAGCAGCTCCTTTCGGGGTCCCGAGCAGTACTTC CASSSFRGPEQYF
TRBD1 TRBJ2-2 . TRBV27 TGTGCCAGCACTCAGCCGGGACAGGGGGCCGGGGAGCTGTTTTTT CASTQPGQGAGELFF
TRBD2 TRBJ2-3 . TRBV30 TGTGCCTGGAGTTCATCTCGGGGGGGGCCGGGGACTACAGATACGCAGTATTTT CAWSSSRGGPGTTDTQYF
. TRBJ2-3 . TRBV6-5 TGTGCCAGCCGCCCCCAGGGGACAGATACGCAGTATTTT CASRPQGTDTQYF
. TRBJ2-7 . TRBV7-3 TGTGCCAGCAGCTTACGTCAGGGCCCCTACGAGCAGTACTTC CASSLRQGPYEQYF
TRBD1 TRBJ1-3 . TRBV28 TGTGCCAGTCTCCGGGACAGGGGCCTATCAATCTCTGGAAACACCATATATTTT CASLRDRGLSISGNTIYF
TRBD2 TRBJ2-2 . TRBV5-4 TGTGCCAGCAGCTTGGAAGAGGGACTAGCGGGAAAGACGGCCGGGGAGCTGTTTTTT CASSLEEGLAGKTAGELFF
TRBD1 TRBJ1-5 . TRBV10-1 TGCGCCGAGACAGGGGGCAATCAGCCCCAGCATTTT CAETGGNQPQHF
TRBD1 TRBJ2-1 . TRBV12-5 TGTGCTAGTGGTCTATTCCCAGGGGGCTTAAACAATGAGCAGTTCTTC CASGLFPGGLNNEQFF
. TRBJ1-2 . TRBV28 TGTGCCAGCAGTTTTGACAGAAAACTCTATGGCTACACCTTC CASSFDRKLYGYTF
TRBD2 TRBJ2-1 . TRBV5-5 TGTGCCAGCAGCTTGGCGACTAGCGGGGCCTACAATGAGCAGTTCTTC CASSLATSGAYNEQFF
. TRBJ2-3 . TRBV9 TGTGCCAGCAGCGAGGGGGACCTCGGTACGCAGTATTTT CASSEGDLGTQYF
TRBD2 TRBJ2-2 . TRBV4-3 TGCGCCAGCAGCCAAGGGACCGGGACTAGCGGGGGGCGAGGCTCGTACGGGGAGCTGTTTTTT CASSQGTGTSGGRGSYGELFF
. TRBJ2-3 . TRBV27 TGTGCCAGCAGTTTACTCCCCACAGATACGCAGTATTTT CASSLLPTDTQYF
TRBD2 TRBJ2-3 . TRBV5-1 TGCGCCAGCAGCCCGGCGGGAGCGGGGGGGCCTCTACTGGCAGATACGCAGTATTTT CASSPAGAGGPLLADTQYF
. TRBJ1-4 . TRBV7-6 TGTGCCAGCAGCTCCGGGAAGAAACCAACTAATGAAAAACTGTTTTTT CASSSGKKPTNEKLFF
. TRBJ2-7 . TRBV5-1 TGCGCCAGCAGCTTGGGAAGCGGCGGCTCCTACGAGCAGTACTTC CASSLGSGGSYEQYF
TRBD1 TRBJ2-1 . TRBV30 TGTGCCTGGGATCGGGACAGGGTGTTCTTC CAWDRDRVFF
TRBD1 TRBJ1-6 . TRBV4-3 TGCGCCAGCAGCCAAGCGGGAGAAGAGCCGGGACAGGTGAATTCGCCCCTCCACTTT CASSQAGEEPGQVNSPLHF
. TRBJ2-7 . TRBV28 TGTGCCAGCAGTTCCGAAACTAAAAGCTCCTACGAGCAGTACTTC CASSSETKSSYEQYF
TRBD1 TRBJ2-7 . TRBV5-6 TGTGCCAGCAGCTTGTATTCCAGGGGACAGGCCTTTTCCCTCAAGTACTTC CASSLYSRGQAFSLKYF
TRBD2 TRBJ2-3 . TRBV10-1 TGCGCCAGCAGTGAGGGTAGCGGGAAAGGGACAGATACGCAGTATTTT CASSEGSGKGTDTQYF
. TRBJ1-1 . TRBV14 TGTGCCAGCAGCCAAGCTTATTTTCCGGCCATGAGCGCTGAAGCTTTCTTT CASSQAYFPAMSAEAFF
. TRBJ1-6 . TRBV5-6 TGTGCCAGCACCTCAAATACTACAAGCTCCTATAATTCACCCCTCCACTTT CASTSNTTSSYNSPLHF
. TRBJ1-1 . TRBV2 TGTGCCAGCAGTGACGAGGTTAACGGGACTGAAGCTTTCTTT CASSDEVNGTEAFF
TRBD1 TRBJ1-6 . TRBV27 TGTGCCAGCAGTCCAACGGGACAGGGTTTCTACTTT CASSPTGQGFYF
. TRBJ2-7 . TRBV7-5 TGTGTCAGAAGCATCCCGGGGACTAGCGGGATGTACGAGCAGTACTTC CVRSIPGTSGMYEQYF
TRBD1 TRBJ2-1 few TRBV5-1 TGCGCCAGCAGCTGGGACAGCTACAATGAGCAGTTCTTC CASSWDSYNEQFF
. TRBJ2-2 . TRBV9 TGTGCCAGCAGCCCCCGGACAGTTCCCACCGGGGAGCTGTTTTTT CASSPRTVPTGELFF
TRBD2 TRBJ2-7 . TRBV7-6 TGTGCCAGCAGCTTAGCGGTATCCGGACTAGCGGGAGGGCCGGGTTCCTACGAGCAGTACTTC CASSLAVSGLAGGPGSYEQYF
. TRBJ1-6 . TRBV28 TGTGCCAGCAGTCCACCCCGCGGGGGTAGGTATAATTCACCCCTCCACTTT CASSPPRGGRYNSPLHF
. TRBJ1-2 . TRBV29-1 TGCAGCGTTAAAACCACTTTGACTACTCCCGGGGATGGCTACACCTTC CSVKTTLTTPGDGYTF
. TRBJ1-5 once TRBV6-5 TGTGCCAGCACCCCCGTGACAGGCAGGGATCAGCCCCAGCATTTT CASTPVTGRDQPQHF
. TRBJ2-5 . TRBV6-1 TGTGCCAGCAGTGAGACAAGAATACAAGAGACCCAGTACTTC CASSETRIQETQYF
TRBD1 TRBJ1-1 . TRBV4-1 TGCGCCAGCAGCCCCGAAGGCCTTCGATGGCAGGGGGCGAACACTGAAGCTTTCTTT CASSPEGLRWQGANTEAFF